The 18 T cell receptor beta chains given below trace back to one sample, sequenced in a study of identical twins. A single record per CDR3 protein comes from TCRdb applying MiXCR to the 5' RACE reads. Here the sample spans 250,000 or so distinct CDR3 sequences, 6% to 8% being singletons. The sample also formed part of further work on yellow fever vaccine responses in identical twins.

Material for sequencing was CD8+ T cells sorted from blood. The receptors shown here come from a woman between 18 and 29 years old in good health.

This clonotype was counted ten times or more. V is TRBV12-3 or TRBV12-4 and J is TRBJ2-5; D may be TRBD1 (5 bases). This CDR3 spans 13 amino acids. V dropped 5 bases and J dropped 5 bases, with 12 bases sitting between them. The DNA of the CDR3 is TGTGCCAGCAGTCCAGGGAAGGGGGAGACCCAGTACTTC. Its translation: CASSPGKGETQYF.

This clonotype turned up a few times. This chain uses TRBV27 with TRBJ2-7; 13 positions match TRBD2. Germline V gene data show CDR1 as MNHEY and CDR2 as SMNVEV (reference sequence). CDR3 length equals 15 residues. The V gene end was trimmed by 3 bases and the J gene end by 4 bases; junction bases not matched to a gene: 3. As DNA, the CDR3 is TGTGCCAGCAGTTTTTGGACTAGCGGGAGTTACGAGCAGTACTTC. Encoded protein: CASSFWTSGSYEQYF.

This clonotype appeared a few times. The genes are TRBV19 and TRBJ2-1; tentative D call: TRBD1 (5 bases). Trimming cost V 6 bases and J 4 bases, with 16 bases left between them. The CDR3 length is 15 residues. Germline V gene data show CDR1 as LNHDA and CDR2 as SQIVND (reference sequence). The CDR3 DNA sequence: TGTGCCAGTAGCGCCGTCGTGACAGTTTACAATGAGCAGTTCTTC. This translates into CASSAVVTVYNEQFF.

This chain uses TRBV28 with TRBJ2-7, with TRBD2 matching 8 bases. This CDR3 has 16 amino acids. The V gene's germline CDR1 is MDHEN and CDR2 SYDVKM. The J segment lost 2 bases and the V segment lost 1 base, leaving 7 bases of the junction unmatched. CDR3 sequence reads: CASSLSPAGAPYEQYF. The CDR3 coding sequence is TGTGCCAGCAGTTTATCCCCAGCGGGAGCGCCCTACGAGCAGTACTTC. Drawing the rest from reference TRBV28 and TRBJ2-7, the complete variable domain is DVKVTQSSRYLVKRTGEKVFLECVQDMDHENMFWYRQDPGLGLRLIYFSYDVKMKEKGDIPEGYSVSREKKERFSLILESASTNQTSMYLCASSLSPAGAPYEQYFGPGTRLTVT.

The chain employs TRBV7-7 and TRBJ2-2; D gene uncertain. Germline V gene sequence: CDR1 SSHAT, CDR2 FNYEAQ (reference sequence). The CDR3 is 19 residues long. Deletions cut 1 base from V and 3 bases from J, with 21 bases between. CDR3 coding DNA: TGTGCCAGCAGCTTAGAACCCCCCGTGGGTCGTGTTCACACCGGGGAGCTGTTTTTT. It translates to CASSLEPPVGRVHTGELFF.

This clonotype was observed at least ten times. The CDR3 is CASSLGPMNTEAFF. As DNA, the CDR3 is TGCGCCAGCAGCTTGGGTCCCATGAACACTGAAGCTTTCTTT. The chain combines TRBV5-1 with TRBJ1-1; D not certain. Trimming removed 0 bases at V and 0 bases at J, with 6 bases between. This CDR3 spans 14 amino acids. Germline V gene sequence: CDR1 SGHRS, CDR2 YFSETQ.

This clonotype has a handful of counts. This chain connects TRBV7-2 to TRBJ2-1; TRBD1 or TRBD2 may be the D gene (7 bases each). Germline CDR1 and CDR2: SGHTA and FQGNSA. The CDR3 covers 16 residues. The V end lost 3 bases, the J end lost 4 bases, and 16 bases lay between the germline ends. The CDR3 coding sequence is TGTGCCAGCAGCTTCAGGGGGGGAGGAACTTACAATGAGCAGTTCTTC. It specifies CASSFRGGGTYNEQFF. Filled out from reference TRBV7-2 and TRBJ2-1, the complete variable domain reads GAGVSQSPSNKVTEKGKDVELRCDPISGHTALYWYRQSLGQGLEFLIYFQGNSAPDKSGLPSDRFSAERTGGSVSTLTIQRTQQEDSAVYLCASSFRGGGTYNEQFFGPGTRLTVL.

V is TRBV7-9 and J is TRBJ2-2; D is ambiguous. The CDR3 consists of 13 residues. CDR1 SEHNR and CDR2 FQNEAQ come from the germline V gene (reference sequence). The CDR3 is CANRESNTGELFF. CDR3 in DNA: TGTGCAAATCGAGAATCGAACACCGGGGAGCTGTTTTTT.

The chain carries TRBV12-5 and TRBJ1-2; 9 bases are shared with TRBD1. Germline V lookup: CDR1 LGHNT, CDR2 FRNRAP. The CDR3 is 15 residues long. V was clipped by 4 bases and J by 7 bases; unmatched bases: 10. CDR3 sequence: CASGSDRTGEGGYTF. CDR3 nucleotide sequence: TGTGCTAGTGGTTCGGATCGGACAGGGGAAGGTGGCTACACCTTC.

The genes are TRBV12-3 or TRBV12-4 and TRBJ2-7; weak D call: TRBD2 (5 bases). V was pared by 6 bases and J by 3 bases, with 12 bases between. CDR3 length: 13 amino acids. The CDR3 DNA reads as TGTGCCAGCAGCCTTTCCGGGAACTACGAGCAGTACGTC. Its translation: CASSLSGNYEQYV.

CDR3 bases: TGTGCCAGCAGTGGGAGAATCTTGAGGGGTTCAGTAGATACGCAGTATTTT. Its translation is CASSGRILRGSVDTQYF. J is TRBJ2-3 and V is TRBV25-1, with D perhaps assigned TRBD1 or TRBD2 (5 bases each). Germline V gene sequence: CDR1 MGHDK, CDR2 SYGVNS. CDR3 size: 17 residues. Trimming cost V 4 bases and J 5 bases, with 22 bases left between them.

CDR3 sequence (DNA): TGTGCCACCAGCACCACCCGCACAGCTGAAGCTTTCTTT. It encodes CATSTTRTAEAFF. The chain recombines TRBV15 with TRBJ1-1; no clear D. Germline V gives CDR1 LNHNV, CDR2 YYDKDF (reference sequence). Trimming stripped 4 bases from V and 6 bases from J, with 12 bases between. There are 13 residues in the CDR3.

This clonotype was counted at least ten times. V is TRBV5-6 and J is TRBJ2-1, with D perhaps TRBD1 or TRBD2 (5 bases each). This CDR3 spans 13 amino acids. The germline V gene has CDR1 SGHDT and CDR2 YYEEEE. Trimming pared 4 bases from V and 6 bases from J, leaving 11 bases between. The DNA of the CDR3 is TGTGCCAGCAGCCCGGGGACCGGCAATGAGCAGTTCTTC. Its protein is CASSPGTGNEQFF.

This clonotype showed up just a few times. J is TRBJ2-1 and V is TRBV29-1; 16 nucleotides agree with TRBD2. The CDR3 sequence is 15 residues long. Germline V gene sequence: CDR1 SQVTM, CDR2 ANQGSEA. V dropped 6 bases and J dropped 8; count of bases not matched to a gene: 7. The CDR3 region is CSVQGTSGRAYEQFF. DNA for the CDR3: TGCAGCGTACAAGGGACTAGCGGGAGGGCCTATGAGCAGTTCTTC.

CDR3 loop: CASSYRQSGELFF. Here the CDR3 DNA reads TGTGCCAGCAGTTACCGGCAAAGCGGGGAGCTGTTTTTT. The chain joins TRBV6-5 to TRBJ2-2; no firm D call. The germline CDR1 and CDR2 sequences are MNHEY and SVGAGI. This CDR3 has 13 residues. V dropped 2 bases and J dropped 7 bases, with 8 bases sitting between them.

In this sample, this clonotype turned up a few times. The chain joins TRBV28 to TRBJ2-5; 12 bases map to TRBD2. Germline values: CDR1 MDHEN, CDR2 SYDVKM. V shed 1 base, J shed 4 bases, and the junction held 4 bases outside the gene matches. The CDR3 is 16 amino acids. The CDR3 protein is CASSLFASGGGETQYF. The CDR3 DNA follows: TGTGCCAGCAGTTTATTCGCTAGCGGGGGGGGAGAGACCCAGTACTTC.

This clonotype was found many times. V gene TRBV6-5 combines with J gene TRBJ2-5, with D perhaps TRBD2 (6 bases). Germline-derived CDR1 and CDR2 are MNHEY and SVGAGI. The length of the CDR3 is 14 residues. Trimming took 4 bases from V and 3 from J, leaving 12 bases between them. Written as DNA, the CDR3 is TGTGCCAGCAGTTCGGGGGAGCTCAAAGAGACCCAGTACTTC. Translation gives CASSSGELKETQYF.

This clonotype was recorded many times. The chain couples TRBV4-1 to TRBJ2-2; D is undetermined. This CDR3 spans 13 amino acids. Germline V gene sequence: CDR1 MGHRA, CDR2 YSYEKL. Trimming removed 4 bases at V and 5 bases at J, with 8 bases between. CDR3 sequence: CASSRTITGELFF. CDR3 DNA sequence: TGCGCCAGCAGCCGGACGATAACCGGGGAGCTGTTTTTT.